The 27 T cell receptor beta chains in this list originate from one sample, sequenced in a study of long-term antiretroviral therapy in people with HIV. Researchers report immunoSEQ v3.0 was run at survey level. Assay: immunoSEQ multiplex PCR; the TCRdb copy retains only in-frame clones and omits some. The data hold 21,000 or so clones, with around 87% observed a single time. Specimen: unsorted PBMCs, collected approximately 2.6 years after starting antiretroviral therapy. The source of these receptors is a woman between 45 and 65 years old with HIV.

This chain joins TRBV27 and TRBJ2-1, with 13 bases aligning to TRBD2. J was trimmed by 7 bases and V by 4 bases; bases with no gene match: 4. Germline values: CDR1 MNHEY, CDR2 SMNVEV (reference sequence). The CDR3 is 15 amino acids. CDR3 sequence: CASSWGTSGINEQFF. The DNA for the CDR3 is TGTGCCAGCAGTTGGGGGACTAGCGGGATTAATGAGCAGTTCTTC.

The chain is built from TRBV9 and TRBJ1-1; D not resolved. Germline assignment: CDR1 SGDLS and CDR2 YYNGEE. Trimming shortened V by 0 bases and J by 1 base, and 7 bases separated the two germline ends. The CDR3 is 14 residues long. Written as DNA, the CDR3 is TGTGCCAGCAGCGTAGACGGGTCGAACACTGAAGCTTTCTTT. Translated, it gives CASSVDGSNTEAFF.

The V call is TRBV5-1, the J call TRBJ2-2; 10 bases align to TRBD2. Looked up from germline, CDR1 is SGHRS and CDR2 is YFSETQ. The CDR3 is 18 amino acids. V trimming: 4 bases; J trimming: 6 bases; junction bases outside the gene matches: 15. The CDR3 loop reads CASSPRLAGEGVSGELFF. DNA of the CDR3: TGCGCCAGCAGCCCCCGGCTAGCGGGAGAAGGGGTCTCCGGGGAGCTGTTTTTT.

The chain recombines TRBV29-1 with TRBJ2-7, with 8 bases identical to TRBD1. CDR1 is SQVTM and CDR2 is ANQGSEA in the germline V gene. The CDR3 totals 12 residues. V dropped 5 bases and J dropped 3; count of bases not matched to a gene: 3. Here the CDR3 reads CSVMDRDYEQYF. The CDR3 coding sequence is TGCAGCGTTATGGACAGGGACTACGAGCAGTACTTC.

The CDR3 reads CASVWAGLSEAFF. The CDR3 bases are TGTGCCAGCGTATGGGCAGGGTTGAGTGAAGCTTTCTTT. The rearrangement joins TRBV6-1 to TRBJ1-1, with a possible D match to TRBD1 (5 bases). The CDR3 runs to 13 residues. Germline V lookup: CDR1 MNHNS, CDR2 SASEGT. V was trimmed by 8 bases and J by 7 bases, leaving 17 bases between them.

V usage is TRBV6-6 and J usage is TRBJ1-3; TRBD1 aligns across 7 bases. J was trimmed by 1 base and V by 8 bases; bases with no gene match: 8. Germline CDR1 and CDR2: MNHNY and SVGAGI (reference sequence). The CDR3 is 15 amino acids. This chain's CDR3 is CASLREGASGNTIYF. In DNA, the CDR3 is TGTGCCAGCTTAAGAGAGGGGGCGTCTGGAAACACCATATATTTT.

This clone appeared a single time. The chain is built from TRBV7-9 and TRBJ1-2; D is undetermined. The germline V and J ends were trimmed by 5 bases and 8 bases, with 18 bases remaining between them. The CDR3 totals 14 residues. Per germline, CDR1 SEHNR and CDR2 FQNEAQ (reference sequence). The CDR3 nucleotides read TGTGCCAGCAGCCTAGGCGGCCGCATTCTGGGCTACACCTTC. Its protein product is CASSLGGRILGYTF.

The chain is built from TRBV15 and TRBJ2-3, with D perhaps TRBD1 (6 bases). The germline CDR1 and CDR2 sequences are LNHNV and YYDKDF (reference sequence). The CDR3 has 14 residues. Trimming stripped 6 bases from V and 2 bases from J, with 12 bases between. The CDR3, as DNA: TGTGCCACCAGACCAGGGGCGACCACAGATACGCAGTATTTT. It encodes CATRPGATTDTQYF. The full variable domain, in which reference TRBV15 and TRBJ2-3 provide the parts outside the CDR3, is DAMVIQNPRYQVTQFGKPVTLSCSQTLNHNVMYWYQQKSSQAPKLLFHYYDKDFNNEADTPDNFQSRRPNTSFCFLDIRSPGLGDTAMYLCATRPGATTDTQYFGPGTRLTVL.

The V and J genes are TRBV4-3 and TRBJ2-7; D might be TRBD1 or TRBD2, each matching 6 bases. The germline V gene encodes CDR1 LGHNA and CDR2 YSLEER. This CDR3 region has 17 residues. V was clipped by 0 bases and J by 1 base, with 16 bases between them. CDR3 coding DNA: TGCGCCAGCAGCCAAGATCCGAACGGGGGCCCGTCCTACGAGCAGTACTTC. Its translation is CASSQDPNGGPSYEQYF.

This chain joins TRBV27 and TRBJ2-7; D is unclear. The CDR3 loop spans 14 amino acids. The V and J ends lost 3 bases and 4 bases respectively, with 13 bases between them. In germline, CDR1 is MNHEY, CDR2 SMNVEV (reference sequence). CDR3 coding DNA: TGTGCCAGCAGTTTGAGGAGAGTAGGGTACGAGCAGTACTTC. This gives the protein CASSLRRVGYEQYF.

This sequence joins TRBV28 and TRBJ2-1; no reliable D call. This CDR3 has 15 residues. V was pared by 5 bases and J by 4 bases, with 15 bases between. Germline values: CDR1 MDHEN, CDR2 SYDVKM. CDR3 loop: CASSVQIHLYNEQFF. CDR3 in DNA: TGTGCCAGCAGTGTTCAAATCCACCTTTACAATGAGCAGTTCTTC.

This sequence joins TRBV2 and TRBJ2-7; 7 bases map to TRBD1. With V trimmed by 6 bases and J by 3 bases, 5 bases remained unmatched. Germline loops: CDR1 SNHLY, CDR2 FYNNEI. This CDR3 spans 13 amino acids. The CDR3 here is CASSFGTDYEQYF. The CDR3 DNA reads TGTGCCAGCAGCTTCGGGACAGACTACGAGCAGTACTTC.

This chain connects TRBV9 to TRBJ1-1; 7 positions agree with TRBD1. The CDR3 runs to 15 residues. V was pared by 3 bases and J by 0 bases, with 5 bases of the junction left unmatched. CDR1 SGDLS and CDR2 YYNGEE come from the germline V gene. CDR3 in DNA: TGTGCCAGCAGCGCGTACAGGGGAGTGAACACTGAAGCTTTCTTT. This translates into CASSAYRGVNTEAFF.

This chain connects TRBV14 to TRBJ2-1, with a weak D call TRBD1 (6 bases). The length of the CDR3 is 15 residues. The V and J ends lost 4 bases and 2 bases respectively, with 12 bases between them. Germline CDR1 SGHDN, CDR2 FVKESK. The CDR3 region is CASSRLGGPYNEQFF. CDR3 nucleotides: TGTGCCAGCAGCCGATTAGGGGGTCCCTACAATGAGCAGTTCTTC.

The chain joins TRBV9 to TRBJ2-7; TRBD1 agrees at 11 bases. CDR1 and CDR2 from the germline V gene are SGDLS and YYNGEE. This CDR3 has 14 residues. After removal of 3 bases from V and 3 bases from J, the junction contained 2 bases not matched to a gene. The CDR3 region is CASSGGQGGYEQYF. The CDR3, as DNA: TGTGCCAGCAGCGGGGGACAGGGGGGCTACGAGCAGTACTTC.

This clone was picked up a small number of times. V gene TRBV13 combines with J gene TRBJ2-7, with 8 nucleotides matching TRBD1. This CDR3 region has 14 residues. The V and J ends lost 5 bases and 3 bases, in that order; junction bases with no gene match: 6. Germline V gene data show CDR1 as PRHDT and CDR2 as FYEKMQ (reference sequence). The CDR3 region is CASSPGTGNYEQYF. The DNA of the CDR3 is TGTGCCAGCAGCCCCGGGACAGGAAACTACGAGCAGTACTTC.

The chain is built from TRBV5-6 and TRBJ2-1, with D hard to call. Germline V gives CDR1 SGHDT, CDR2 YYEEEE. CDR3 length: 15 residues. Trimming took off 0 bases at V and 0 bases at J, with 7 bases between the two ends. The CDR3 sequence is CASSLGVFSYNEQFF. CDR3 sequence (DNA): TGTGCCAGCAGCTTGGGAGTGTTCTCCTACAATGAGCAGTTCTTC.

V usage is TRBV14 and J usage is TRBJ2-3; D unresolved. The CDR3 length is 13 residues. Trimming shortened V by 1 base and J by 6 bases, and 8 bases separated the two germline ends. Germline CDR1 is SGHDN and CDR2 is FVKESK. This chain's CDR3 is CASSQGDPDTQYF. CDR3 coding DNA: TGTGCCAGCAGCCAAGGGGATCCGGATACGCAGTATTTT.

The CDR3 is CASSEGTSWETQYF. CDR3 DNA: TGTGCCAGCAGTGAAGGGACTAGTTGGGAGACCCAGTACTTC. The rearrangement uses TRBV2 and TRBJ2-5, with 7 bases lining up with TRBD2. The CDR3 loop spans 14 amino acids. Germline CDR1 and CDR2: SNHLY and FYNNEI. V lost 1 base to trimming and J lost 5 bases; unmatched junction nucleotides: 4.

This chain connects TRBV5-4 to TRBJ2-7; 9 bases are a match to TRBD2. The germline gives CDR1 SGHNT, CDR2 YYREEE (reference sequence). CDR3 length: 14 amino acids. V lost 0 bases and J lost 4; bases outside the gene matches: 2. The CDR3 region has the DNA TGTGCCAGCAGCTTGGGGACTAGCGAATACGAGCAGTACTTC. As protein: CASSLGTSEYEQYF.

The chain joins TRBV7-2 to TRBJ2-3; no firm D call. Germline CDR1 is SGHTA and CDR2 is FQGNSA. Trimming removed 1 base from V and 2 bases from J, with 13 bases in between. This CDR3 contains 16 residues. In DNA, the CDR3 is TGTGCCAGCAGCTTAGTACGGACCCCTACCACAGATACGCAGTATTTT. Protein sequence: CASSLVRTPTTDTQYF.

This clone was counted only a few times. The gene calls are TRBV27 and TRBJ2-7; D gene unclear. This CDR3 is built from 14 residues. Germline-derived CDR1 and CDR2 are MNHEY and SMNVEV (reference sequence). Trimming shortened V by 0 bases and J by 3 bases, and 9 bases separated the two germline ends. Written as DNA, the CDR3 is TGTGCCAGCAGTTTATCGGGCCCCCGCTACGAGCAGTACTTC. This encodes CASSLSGPRYEQYF.

This chain joins TRBV15 and TRBJ1-2, with 10 bases fitting TRBD1. CDR3 length: 16 residues. The ends lost 3 bases at V and 4 bases at J; junction bases unmatched: 8. CDR1 is LNHNV, CDR2 YYDKDF, per germline (reference sequence). The CDR3 coding sequence is TGTGCCACCAGCAGCGTACCGGGACAGGGGTTCTATGGCTACACCTTC. This encodes CATSSVPGQGFYGYTF. The whole variable domain, remainder taken from reference TRBV15 and TRBJ1-2, is DAMVIQNPRYQVTQFGKPVTLSCSQTLNHNVMYWYQQKSSQAPKLLFHYYDKDFNNEADTPDNFQSRRPNTSFCFLDIRSPGLGDTAMYLCATSSVPGQGFYGYTFGSGTRLTVV.

This chain's CDR3 is CASSEQGTGNTIYF. The CDR3, as DNA: TGTGCCAGCAGTGAACAGGGCACGGGAAACACCATATATTTT. The chain couples TRBV25-1 to TRBJ1-3; a possible D gene is TRBD1 (5 bases). The germline gives CDR1 MGHDK, CDR2 SYGVNS. The length of the CDR3 is 14 residues. Trimming cost V 2 bases and J 4 bases, with 9 bases left between them.

V is TRBV27 and J is TRBJ1-3; 8 bases map to TRBD1. The CDR3 is 16 residues long. The junction had 5 bases not matched to a gene; V was cut back by 2 bases and J by 2 bases. Germline-derived CDR1 and CDR2 are MNHEY and SMNVEV (reference sequence). The CDR3 DNA sequence: TGTGCCAGCAGTTTAGAAGGGACAGGCCCTGGAAACACCATATATTTT. This codes for CASSLEGTGPGNTIYF.

The V gene is TRBV5-4, the J gene TRBJ2-7; 7 bases are shared with TRBD1. V was clipped by 4 bases and J by 2 bases; unmatched bases: 3. The CDR3 totals 13 residues. CDR1 and CDR2 from the germline V gene are SGHNT and YYREEE (reference sequence). CDR3 in DNA: TGTGCCAGCAGCCCGGACAGGACCTACGAGCAGTACTTC. Protein sequence: CASSPDRTYEQYF.

The table lists this clone with a count of one. The chain combines TRBV29-1 with TRBJ2-2; 14 nucleotides align to TRBD2. J gave up 6 bases and V 4 bases, and 13 bases lay outside the gene matches. This CDR3 has 18 residues. Germline V lookup: CDR1 SQVTM, CDR2 ANQGSEA. This chain's CDR3 is CSVATSGRAGLFAGELFF. The CDR3, as DNA: TGCAGCGTTGCGACTAGCGGGAGGGCCGGTTTATTTGCCGGGGAGCTGTTTTTT.